What follows are 2 T cell receptor beta chains derived from one specimen sequenced in a study of immune evolution from preneoplasia to lung adenocarcinoma. The method was immunoSEQ multiplex PCR; TCRdb's version includes in-frame clones alone and lacks a portion of them. The repertoire holds about 4,000 clones, 77% seen once, with over 8.5% in the top ten. Sample: FFPE adjacent normal lung tissue. The origin of the receptors is a person between 60 and 80 years old with lung adenocarcinoma.

This clone was picked up one time. CDR3 residues: CASRIDSSSYNEQFF. The CDR3 nucleotides are TGTGCCAGCAGGATAGACTCGAGCTCCTACAATGAGCAGTTCTTC. This chain joins TRBV7-2 and TRBJ2-1; no reliable D call. CDR3 length: 15 amino acids. Per germline, CDR1 SGHTA and CDR2 FQGNSA. V dropped 6 bases and J dropped 0 bases, with 12 bases sitting between them.

This clone occurred a few times. V usage is TRBV6-4 and J usage is TRBJ2-3, with 7 bases identical to TRBD1. CDR3 size: 16 residues. J was trimmed by 1 base and V by 2 bases; bases with no gene match: 6. CDR1 is MRHNA, CDR2 SNTAGT, per germline. The CDR3: CASSDQQGSGTDTQYF. The CDR3 bases are TGTGCCAGCAGTGACCAACAGGGGTCGGGCACAGATACGCAGTATTTT.